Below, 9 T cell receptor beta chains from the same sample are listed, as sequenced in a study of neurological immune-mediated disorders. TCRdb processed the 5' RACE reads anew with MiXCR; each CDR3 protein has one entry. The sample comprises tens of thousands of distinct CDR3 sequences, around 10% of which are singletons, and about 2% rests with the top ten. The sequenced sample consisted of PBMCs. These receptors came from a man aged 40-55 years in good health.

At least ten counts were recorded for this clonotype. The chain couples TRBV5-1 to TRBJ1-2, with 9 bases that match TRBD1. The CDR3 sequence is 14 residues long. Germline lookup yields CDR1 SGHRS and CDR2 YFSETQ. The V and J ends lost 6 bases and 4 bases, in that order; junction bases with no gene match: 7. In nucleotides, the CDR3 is TGCGCCAGCAACACAGGACAGGGGACCTATGGCTACACCTTC. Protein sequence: CASNTGQGTYGYTF.

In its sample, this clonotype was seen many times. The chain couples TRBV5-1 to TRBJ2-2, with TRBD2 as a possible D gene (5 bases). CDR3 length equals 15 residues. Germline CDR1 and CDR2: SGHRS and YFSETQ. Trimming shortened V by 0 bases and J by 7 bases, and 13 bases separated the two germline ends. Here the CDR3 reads CASSLDPGGGGELFF. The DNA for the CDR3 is TGCGCCAGCAGCTTGGACCCCGGAGGTGGCGGGGAGCTGTTTTTT. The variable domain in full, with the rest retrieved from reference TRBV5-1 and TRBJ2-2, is KAGVTQTPRYLIKTRGQQVTLSCSPISGHRSVSWYQQTPGQGLQFLFEYFSETQRNKGNFPGRFSGRQFSNSRSEMNVSTLELGDSALYLCASSLDPGGGGELFFGEGSRLTVL.

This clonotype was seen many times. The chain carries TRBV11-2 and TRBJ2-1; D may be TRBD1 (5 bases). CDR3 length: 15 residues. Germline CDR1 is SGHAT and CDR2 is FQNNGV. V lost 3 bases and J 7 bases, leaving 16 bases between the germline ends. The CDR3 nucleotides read TGTGCCAGCAGCTTTCAGGGTTATAACAGGAATGAGCAGTTCTTC. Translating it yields CASSFQGYNRNEQFF.

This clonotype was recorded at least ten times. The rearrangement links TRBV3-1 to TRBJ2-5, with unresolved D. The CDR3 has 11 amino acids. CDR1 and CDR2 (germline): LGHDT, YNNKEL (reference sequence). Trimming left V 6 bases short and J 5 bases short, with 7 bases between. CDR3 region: CASSRPETQYF. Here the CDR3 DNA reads TGTGCCAGCAGTCGCCCGGAGACCCAGTACTTC.

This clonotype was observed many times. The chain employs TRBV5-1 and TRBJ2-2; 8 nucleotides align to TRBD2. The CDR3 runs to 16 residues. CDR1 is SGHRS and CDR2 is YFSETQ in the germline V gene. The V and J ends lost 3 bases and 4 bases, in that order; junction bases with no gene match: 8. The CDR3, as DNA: TGCGCCAGCAGCTGGACTAGCCGAGGCGTCACCGGGGAGCTGTTTTTT. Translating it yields CASSWTSRGVTGELFF.

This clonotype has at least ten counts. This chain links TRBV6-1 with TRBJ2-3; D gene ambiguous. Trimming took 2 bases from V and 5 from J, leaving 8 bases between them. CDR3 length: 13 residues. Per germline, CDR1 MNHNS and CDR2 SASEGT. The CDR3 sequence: CASSENKRDTQYF. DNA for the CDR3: TGTGCCAGCAGTGAAAACAAGAGAGATACGCAGTATTTT.

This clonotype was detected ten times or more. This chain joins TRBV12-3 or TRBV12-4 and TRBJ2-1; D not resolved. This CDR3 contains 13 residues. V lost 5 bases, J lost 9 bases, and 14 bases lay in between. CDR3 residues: CASSPGLPGEQFF. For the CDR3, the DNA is TGTGCCAGCAGTCCCGGCCTACCGGGTGAGCAGTTCTTC.

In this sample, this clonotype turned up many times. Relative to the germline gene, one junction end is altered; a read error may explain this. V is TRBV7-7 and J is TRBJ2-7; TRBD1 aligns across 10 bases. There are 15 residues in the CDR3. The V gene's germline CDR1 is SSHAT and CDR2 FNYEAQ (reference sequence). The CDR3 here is CASSLGGQGTYEQYF. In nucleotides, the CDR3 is TGTGCTAGCAGCTTAGGGGGACAGGGGACCTACGAGCAGTACTTC.

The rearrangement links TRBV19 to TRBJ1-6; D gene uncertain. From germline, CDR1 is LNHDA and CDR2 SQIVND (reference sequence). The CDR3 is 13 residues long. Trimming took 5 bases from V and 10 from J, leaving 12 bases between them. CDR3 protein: CASSAPVGSPLHF. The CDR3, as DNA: TGTGCCAGTAGTGCCCCTGTCGGGTCACCCCTCCACTTT.